The rows below give T cell receptor beta chains drawn from one sample of a study of cytomegalovirus exposure and HLA in healthy donors. Profiling relied on immunoSEQ multiplex PCR, and the TCRdb table lists in-frame clones only, not all of them. The sample shows roughly 90,000 clones, less than 80% of them seen only once. Sequencing input: PBMCs. The receptors come from a man between 25 and 39 years old in good health and CMV-seropositive. CDR3s include the opening cysteine and the closing phenylalanine or tryptophan. D genes are given only for firm matches. Part of the rows lack a size; the others show once, few, many or a class for expanded clones.

>-|TRBJ1-1|-|TRBV23-1
TGCGCCAGCAGTCCTCGGACAGAGAGGGTCCCTGAAGCTTTCTTT
CASSPRTERVPEAFF
>TRBD1|TRBJ2-5|-|TRBV4-2
TGTGCCAGCAGCCAAGATTTTGGGACAGAGATACAAGAGACCCAGTACTTC
CASSQDFGTEIQETQYF
>TRBD2|TRBJ2-2|-|TRBV4-2
TGTGCCAGCAGCCAAGAGTCTAGCGGGAGTTTCATGTCCGGGGAGCTGTTTTTT
CASSQESSGSFMSGELFF
>TRBD2|TRBJ2-7|-|TRBV15
TGTGCCACCAGCAGGGGACTAGCGGGGATCTACGAGCAGTACTTC
CATSRGLAGIYEQYF
>-|TRBJ2-1|-|TRBV11-1
TGTGCCAGCAGCTCCCCCGAAACTAGAAGAGGTTCCTATGAGCAGTTCTTC
CASSSPETRRGSYEQFF
>-|TRBJ2-7|-|TRBV5-1
TGCGCCAGCAGCTTGGTGGTGGAGTCCTACGAGCAGTACTTC
CASSLVVESYEQYF
>TRBD2|TRBJ2-7|once|TRBV29-1
TGCAGCGTTTTCCTAGCGGGACCTCCCTACGAGCAGTACTTC
CSVFLAGPPYEQYF
>TRBD2|TRBJ2-5|-|TRBV7-2
TGTGCCAGCAGCTTAGGCGGGACGGGGGGTTACCAAGAGACCCAGTACTTC
CASSLGGTGGYQETQYF
>-|TRBJ1-1|-|TRBV6-5
TGTGCCAGCAGATTCTCGGGGGACACTGAAGCTTTCTTT
CASRFSGDTEAFF
>TRBD2|TRBJ2-6|-|TRBV27
TGTGCCAGCAGTAAAAGGGAGGGCTCTGGGGCCAACGTCCTGACTTTC
CASSKREGSGANVLTF
>-|TRBJ2-5|once|TRBV9
TGTGCCAGCAGCGTAGAGGAAAGGGGCGGAGAGACCCAGTACTTC
CASSVEERGGETQYF
>TRBD1|TRBJ2-7|-|TRBV14
TGTGCCAGCAGCTACGGACAGGGATCCTACGAGCAGTACTTC
CASSYGQGSYEQYF
>-|TRBJ1-3|-|TRBV6-1
TGTGCCAGCAGTGACGGGATCTCTGGAAACACCATATATTTT
CASSDGISGNTIYF
>-|TRBJ1-1|-|TRBV30
TGTGCCTGGAGTGTAAACAGACCGAACACTGAAGCTTTCTTT
CAWSVNRPNTEAFF
>-|TRBJ2-7|-|TRBV6-6
TGTGCCAGCAGTTACTCGTTGTCATCCTACGAGCAGTACTTC
CASSYSLSSYEQYF
>-|TRBJ1-1|once|TRBV27
TGTGCCAGCAGTTTAACCCCAGGGAAAGCTTTCTTT
CASSLTPGKAFF
>-|TRBJ1-2|-|TRBV28
TGTGCCAGCAGTTCCCTTTATGGCTACACCTTC
CASSSLYGYTF
>TRBD2|TRBJ2-2|few|TRBV4-3
TGCGCCAGCAGCCAGGGACTAGCGGAGAACACCGGGGAGCTGTTTTTT
CASSQGLAENTGELFF
>TRBD1|TRBJ1-2|-|TRBV5-4
TGTGCCAGCAGTTGGACAGGGGGCGCTGGCTATGGCTACACCTTC
CASSWTGGAGYGYTF
>-|TRBJ1-5|-|TRBV19
TGTGCCAGTACCGTCTCAACGAGGCAGCCCCAGCATTTT
CASTVSTRQPQHF
>-|TRBJ1-6|-|TRBV19
TGTGCCAGTAGTTCACAGGTCTTTATCGATAATTCACCCCTCCACTTT
CASSSQVFIDNSPLHF
>-|TRBJ1-2|-|TRBV19
TGTGCCAGTAGTTTTTGGAGGAACTATGGCTACACCTTC
CASSFWRNYGYTF
>-|TRBJ1-1|-|TRBV5-8
TGTGCCAGCAGCTTGGCCGGGGAGAACACTGAAGCTTTCTTT
CASSLAGENTEAFF
>-|TRBJ2-3|-|TRBV5-1
TGCGCCAGCAGCTCGGGAGTTGGGATGTCAGATACGCAGTATTTT
CASSSGVGMSDTQYF
>TRBD1|TRBJ1-1|few|TRBV29-1
TGCAGCGCAAGGACAGGGGGATTAGCTTTCTTT
CSARTGGLAFF
>TRBD1|TRBJ2-7|once|TRBV7-6
TGTGCCAGCAGCCCGGGACAGGGGGCGGATCGCGAGCAGTACTTC
CASSPGQGADREQYF
>TRBD1|TRBJ2-7|-|TRBV10-3
TGTGCCATCACCGGGACAGCTTACGAGCAGTACTTC
CAITGTAYEQYF
>TRBD2|TRBJ2-2|-|TRBV19
TGTGCCAGTAGCTTCCGGTCTAGCGGGGGCCCTACCGGGGAGCTGTTTTTT
CASSFRSSGGPTGELFF
>TRBD1|TRBJ1-5|-|TRBV27
TGTGCCAGCAGTAACAGGGGTCGCAATCAGCCCCAGCATTTT
CASSNRGRNQPQHF
>TRBD1|TRBJ1-2|-|TRBV19
TGTGCCAGTAGTATGGACAGGGCAGTATTACTAGATGGCTACACCTTC
CASSMDRAVLLDGYTF
>-|TRBJ2-7|-|TRBV9
TGTGCCAGGTTATTCAAGCCCTACGAGCAGTACTTC
CARLFKPYEQYF
>-|TRBJ2-7|-|TRBV9
TGTGCCAGCGGGGGCGGATACGAGCAGTACTTC
CASGGGYEQYF
>-|TRBJ1-1|-|TRBV4-3
TGCGCCAGCAGCCAGGGCAGGGTGAACACTGAAGCTTTCTTT
CASSQGRVNTEAFF
>TRBD1|TRBJ1-5|-|TRBV29-1
TGCAGCGTTGAAGTGATAGGGGGCAGGAATCAGCCCCAGCATTTT
CSVEVIGGRNQPQHF
>-|TRBJ2-7|-|TRBV11-2
TGTGCCAGCAGCTTAGGTCTGGGGGCAGGAGCCGAGCAGTACTTC
CASSLGLGAGAEQYF
>TRBD2|TRBJ2-2|-|TRBV30
TGTGCCTGGAGTAAGGGACTAGTCACCGGGGAGCTGTTTTTT
CAWSKGLVTGELFF
>TRBD1|TRBJ1-1|-|TRBV7-9
TGTGCCAGCAGCTTTCGAGGACAGGGGAGGACTGAAGCTTTCTTT
CASSFRGQGRTEAFF
>-|TRBJ1-1|-|TRBV10-3
TGTGCCATCAACGGGGGTGAGGGCACTGAAGCTTTCTTT
CAINGGEGTEAFF
>TRBD2|TRBJ2-1|once|TRBV4-2
TGTGCCAGCCGTAGCGGGAGGGCCGTGGATGAGCAGTTCTTC
CASRSGRAVDEQFF